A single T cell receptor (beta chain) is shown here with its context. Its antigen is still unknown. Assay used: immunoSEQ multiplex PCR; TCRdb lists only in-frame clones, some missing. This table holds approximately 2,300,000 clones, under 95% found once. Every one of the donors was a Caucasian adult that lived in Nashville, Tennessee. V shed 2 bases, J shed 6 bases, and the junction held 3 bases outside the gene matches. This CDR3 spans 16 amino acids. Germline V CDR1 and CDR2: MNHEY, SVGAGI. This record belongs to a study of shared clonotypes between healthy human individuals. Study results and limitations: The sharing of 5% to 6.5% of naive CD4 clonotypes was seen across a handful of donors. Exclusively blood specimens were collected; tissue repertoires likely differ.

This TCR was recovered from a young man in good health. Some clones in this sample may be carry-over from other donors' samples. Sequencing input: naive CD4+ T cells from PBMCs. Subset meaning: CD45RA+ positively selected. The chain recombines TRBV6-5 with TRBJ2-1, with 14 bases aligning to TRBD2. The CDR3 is CASSYAGLAGVNEQFF. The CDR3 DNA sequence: TGTGCCAGCAGTTACGCGGGACTAGCGGGAGTCAATGAGCAGTTCTTC.